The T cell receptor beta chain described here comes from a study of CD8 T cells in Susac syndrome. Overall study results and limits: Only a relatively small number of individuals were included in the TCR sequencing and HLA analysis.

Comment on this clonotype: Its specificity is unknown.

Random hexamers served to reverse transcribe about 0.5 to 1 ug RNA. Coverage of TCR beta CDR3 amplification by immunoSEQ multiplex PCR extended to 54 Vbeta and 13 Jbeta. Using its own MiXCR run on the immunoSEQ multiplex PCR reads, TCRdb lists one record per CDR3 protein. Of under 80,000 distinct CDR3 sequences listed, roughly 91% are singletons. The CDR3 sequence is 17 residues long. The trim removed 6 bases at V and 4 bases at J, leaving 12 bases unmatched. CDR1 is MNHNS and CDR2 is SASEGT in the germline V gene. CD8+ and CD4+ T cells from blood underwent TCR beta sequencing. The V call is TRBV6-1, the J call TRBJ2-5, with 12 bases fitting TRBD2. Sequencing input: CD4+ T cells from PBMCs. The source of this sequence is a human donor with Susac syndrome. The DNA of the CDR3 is TGTGCCAGCAGCCCAGGGCTAGCGGGAGGGCGCGGAGAGACCCAGTACTTC. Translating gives CASSPGLAGGRGETQYF.